This T cell receptor beta chain is from a study of shared clonotypes between healthy human individuals. Using ten immunoSEQ deep assay plates, investigators sequenced unsorted PBMC DNA. The data were produced by immunoSEQ multiplex PCR, yet TCRdb's version contains in-frame clones alone and is incomplete. The sample records some 470,000 clones, roughly four fifths being singletons. Germline assignment: CDR1 SGHNT and CDR2 YYREEE (reference sequence). Trimming left V 1 base short and J 5 bases short, with 8 bases between. The CDR3 length is 13 residues. This rearrangement joins TRBV5-4 to TRBJ2-3; D is undetermined. This sequence originates from a woman between 40 and 50 years old in good health. Some clones in this sample may be carry-over from other donors' samples. The source material was PBMCs. Here the CDR3 DNA reads TGTGCCAGCAGCTTGAACGGGTTAGATACGCAGTATTTT. It specifies CASSLNGLDTQYF.